This T cell receptor beta chain is from a study of cytomegalovirus exposure and HLA in healthy donors. Study-level points and caveats: One later analysis reportedly identified an Asian-associated ancestry cluster that showed fewer N-insertions than the roughly 600-donor mean. Through in vitro validation, three CMV-associated chains were shown to be specific for CMV antigens.

In the PCR, 60 Vbeta and 13 Jbeta primers were used. Sequencing used immunoSEQ multiplex PCR; TCRdb keeps in-frame clones, though not all of them. The table records 150,000 to 250,000 clones, 75% to 90% of them present only once. Donors consisted of healthy bone marrow donors. In the case of this clone: Its specificity is unknown.

Trimming removed 0 bases from V and 3 bases from J; junction bases left unmatched: 6. Germline V gene lookup returns CDR1 SGHRS and CDR2 YFSETQ. This CDR3 is built from 17 residues. The TCR was taken from a woman in her 50s in good health and CMV-seropositive. The chain carries TRBV5-1 and TRBJ1-4; 9 bases agree with TRBD1. The sample consisted of PBMCs. This CDR3 reads CASSLAPGQGSNEKLFF. For the CDR3, the DNA is TGCGCCAGCAGCTTGGCCCCGGGACAGGGCTCTAATGAAAAACTGTTTTTT.